These T cell receptor beta chains were read from a single sample in a study of PD-L1 blockade in urothelial cancer. Profiled with immunoSEQ multiplex PCR; TCRdb holds only in-frame clones, not every one. The data show some 35,000 clones, 75% to 95% seen once. Sample: PBMCs, taken around atezolizumab (anti-PD-L1) treatment. All receptors derive from a man in his 70s with urothelial cancer. Each CDR3 is given with its conserved first and last residue. Each record gives: V gene, clone size, D gene, J gene, CDR3 DNA, CDR3 protein. The D gene is left open where the match is weak. For some rows the clone size is stated as once, few or many, or as a class when expanded; others skip it.

TRBV27	-	TRBD2	TRBJ2-7	TGTGCCAGCAGCAGTAGCGGGAGAAGTCAGTACTTC	CASSSSGRSQYF
TRBV2	-	-	TRBJ1-5	TGTGCCAGCAGCGACGGGGGTGGACAGCCCCAGCATTTT	CASSDGGGQPQHF
TRBV7-9	-	-	TRBJ1-4	TGTGCCAGCAGCCCCATGGCGGCGGGGGAAAAACTGTTTTTT	CASSPMAAGEKLFF
TRBV2	-	TRBD1	TRBJ2-1	TGTGCCAGCCAAAATACAGGGGGCGAGTACAATGAGCAGTTCTTC	CASQNTGGEYNEQFF
TRBV5-5	-	-	TRBJ1-2	TGTGCCAGCAGCTTGGACTACTATGGCTACACCTTC	CASSLDYYGYTF
TRBV19	-	-	TRBJ2-2	TGTGCCAGTAGTATAGACAGGGGTATAGAGCTGTTTTTT	CASSIDRGIELFF
TRBV10-1	-	-	TRBJ1-1	TGCGCCAGCAGGGAGACAGTTAACACTGAAGCTTTCTTT	CASRETVNTEAFF
TRBV18	-	-	TRBJ2-3	TGTGCCAGCTCACCCGGATGGGAGGTGACGCAGTATTTT	CASSPGWEVTQYF
TRBV6-1	-	-	TRBJ1-5	TGTGCCAGCAGTGAAAGAGGGTATGACAATCAGCCCCAGCATTTT	CASSERGYDNQPQHF
TRBV6-5	once	-	TRBJ2-2	TGTGCCAGCAGTCGGAGCGACGGGGAGCTGTTTTTT	CASSRSDGELFF
TRBV27	-	TRBD1	TRBJ2-1	TGTGCCAGCAGGGCCGGGACAGGGGCATACAATGAGCAGTTCTTC	CASRAGTGAYNEQFF
TRBV6-1	-	-	TRBJ1-2	TGTGCCAGCGGAGGAACAGGGTCAAGGTCTTCTGGCTACACCTTC	CASGGTGSRSSGYTF
TRBV28	-	-	TRBJ1-2	TGTGCCAGCAGGCGGCGGGGCAGTTCTAACTATGGCTACACCTTC	CASRRRGSSNYGYTF
TRBV28	once	TRBD1	TRBJ2-7	TGTGCCAGCAGTCCCGGACAGGGCAATTTCTACGAGCAGTACTTC	CASSPGQGNFYEQYF
TRBV9	-	-	TRBJ1-3	TGTGCCAGCAGCACACCGAGTGGGGGCGCAGGGAACACCATATATTTT	CASSTPSGGAGNTIYF
TRBV7-8	few	-	TRBJ2-7	TGTGCCAGCAGCCTTACAGGCCACGAGCAGTACTTC	CASSLTGHEQYF
TRBV6-1	-	-	TRBJ2-7	TGTGCCAGCAGTGGGACCAGGGGATCTTCCTACGAGCAGTACTTC	CASSGTRGSSYEQYF
TRBV28	-	TRBD2	TRBJ2-7	TGTGCCAGCGGCAGCGGGAGTAGGAACGAGCAGTACTTC	CASGSGSRNEQYF
TRBV28	-	-	TRBJ2-3	TGTGCCAGCACGCCGCAGGCCCTGAGCACAGATACGCAGTATTTT	CASTPQALSTDTQYF
TRBV18	-	-	TRBJ1-2	TGTGCCAGCTCACCACAGTCCACTGCCTATGGCTACACCTTC	CASSPQSTAYGYTF
TRBV5-1	-	TRBD2	TRBJ2-1	TGCGCCAGCAGCGTACGGGGGGACTGGGGTCGAGGTGAGCAGTTCTTC	CASSVRGDWGRGEQFF
TRBV28	-	-	TRBJ1-1	TGTGCCAGCAGTTTGGGGTGGGGGGGTGGCACTGAAGCTTTCTTT	CASSLGWGGGTEAFF
TRBV7-3	-	-	TRBJ2-5	TGTGCCAGCAGCTTAGTAGGCGGAGAAGAGACCCAGTACTTC	CASSLVGGEETQYF
TRBV6-6	-	TRBD1	TRBJ2-2	TGTGCCAGCAGGACGGGACAGGGGGCAACCGGGGAGCTGTTTTTT	CASRTGQGATGELFF
TRBV6-4	-	-	TRBJ2-2	TGTGCCAGCAGAGACCGCGGGGGCGCCGGGGAGCTGTTTTTT	CASRDRGGAGELFF
TRBV9	-	-	TRBJ2-7	TGTGCCAGCAGCGTAGTGAGCGGGCCGGGTGAGCAGTACTTC	CASSVVSGPGEQYF
TRBV6-1	-	-	TRBJ2-1	TGTGCCAGCAGTGAACTGGTACCCAGACTAAGAGGGCAGTTCTTC	CASSELVPRLRGQFF
TRBV7-2	-	-	TRBJ2-1	TGTGCCAGCAGCTTAGCTAGGCTAGCGTTGAGCTCCTACAATGAGCAGTTCTTC	CASSLARLALSSYNEQFF
TRBV9	once	TRBD2	TRBJ2-7	TGTGCCAGCAGCGCCCAGACTAGCGGGAACCCCTACGAGCAGTACTTC	CASSAQTSGNPYEQYF
TRBV19	-	-	TRBJ2-1	TGTGCCAGTAGTAGTCCCCCGGGAGGACAGGGAATGTATGAGCAGTTCTTC	CASSSPPGGQGMYEQFF
TRBV5-1	-	-	TRBJ2-3	TGCGCCAGCAGCTTAGGGGCTGGCACAGATACGCAGTATTTT	CASSLGAGTDTQYF
TRBV7-2	-	-	TRBJ2-7	TGTGCCAGCAGCTTTGCAGAGGGCGAGCAGTACTTC	CASSFAEGEQYF